Sequencing of this T cell receptor beta chain was carried out in a study of blood T cell repertoires in COVID-19. Study-wide background: Samples came from the United States, Italy and Spain, spanning acute and convalescent COVID-19. PBMCs, B-cell-depleted T cells, or T cells were the source of the cDNA or gDNA that made up the material.

Authors' methods: It was from reference gene primer amplification that nucleated cell counts were estimated. TCRdb keeps only in-frame clones here, not all; method: immunoSEQ multiplex PCR. V and J calls and clone size are those listed in that table; D and trimming were worked out from the DNA. Counted here are 150,000 to 200,000 clones, about 82% occurring once; the ten biggest clones make up around 5.2%. The germline V gene encodes CDR1 GTSNPN and CDR2 SVGIG (reference sequence). V lost 0 bases to trimming and J lost 5 bases; unmatched junction nucleotides: 6. The CDR3 sequence is 16 residues long.

The chain combines TRBV30 with TRBJ1-6; 8 bases map to TRBD1. The TCR was taken from a woman in her 30s with acute or convalescent COVID-19. Sequenced sample: peripheral blood. DNA for the CDR3: TGTGCCTGGAGTGTACAGGGCAGGGGGCATAATTCACCCCTCCACTTT. It specifies CAWSVQGRGHNSPLHF. Using reference TRBV30 and TRBJ1-6 for the parts outside the CDR3, the full variable domain is SQTIHQWPATLVQPVGSPLSLECTVEGTSNPNLYWYRQAAGRGLQLLFYSVGIGQISSEVPQNLSASRPQDRQFILSSKKLLLSDSGFYLCAWSVQGRGHNSPLHFGNGTRLTVT.